The present T cell receptor beta chain was sequenced within a study of T cell changes during pregnancy in multiple sclerosis. CDR1 is SNHLY, CDR2 FYNNEI, per germline. The V and J ends lost 2 bases and 6 bases respectively, with 14 bases between them. This CDR3 is built from 15 residues. Produced via immunoSEQ multiplex PCR; TCRdb's table is partial and in-frame only. The repertoire holds tens of thousands of clones, with roughly 94% as singletons. The receptor comes from a female donor with multiple sclerosis, enrolled in a pregnancy study. Sequences were derived from peripheral blood, sampled in the third trimester of pregnancy. This chain joins TRBV2 and TRBJ1-5; TRBD1 might be the D (6 bases). The CDR3 sequence is CASSEQGYLGQPQHF. Written as DNA, the CDR3 is TGTGCCAGCAGTGAACAGGGGTATTTAGGTCAGCCCCAGCATTTT.